Shown below are 30 T cell receptor beta chains from a single sample sequenced in a study of blood T cell repertoires in COVID-19. Profiled with immunoSEQ multiplex PCR; TCRdb holds only in-frame clones, not every one. The repertoire holds tens of thousands of clones, with 90% to 95% as singletons. The sequenced material came from peripheral blood. The receptors come from a man aged 55 to 70 with active or convalescent COVID-19.

This clone was counted a few times. The genes are TRBV6-6 and TRBJ2-5; 7 nucleotides match TRBD2. Germline V gene sequence: CDR1 MNHNY, CDR2 SVGAGI (reference sequence). The CDR3 is 15 amino acids. The V and J ends lost 4 bases and 4 bases, in that order; junction bases with no gene match: 9. CDR3 nucleotides: TGTGCCAGCAGTTCCCCCCAGGCGGGAGCAGAGACCCAGTACTTC. It codes for CASSSPQAGAETQYF.

The chain is built from TRBV6-2 or TRBV6-3 and TRBJ2-3; 11 bases line up with TRBD2. The CDR3 spans 17 residues. The V gene's germline CDR1 is MNHEY and CDR2 SVGEGT. V was clipped by 0 bases and J by 2 bases; unmatched bases: 4. CDR3 amino acids: CASSYSVAGGITDTQYF. As DNA, the CDR3 is TGTGCCAGCAGTTACTCCGTAGCGGGAGGGATCACAGATACGCAGTATTTT.

V usage is TRBV7-6 and J usage is TRBJ2-7; a weak D match, TRBD2 (6 bases). The CDR3 is 16 residues long. Trimming took 0 bases from V and 7 from J, leaving 19 bases between them. The germline gives CDR1 SGHVS, CDR2 FNYEAQ. The DNA of the CDR3 is TGTGCCAGCAGCTTAGCAGGCCCTCACCCGGGGAGGGAGCAGTACTTC. Its protein product is CASSLAGPHPGREQYF.

DNA of the CDR3: TGTGCCAGTCGCCCCTCCGGGACTAGTCCCTACAATGAGCAGTTCTTC. It translates to CASRPSGTSPYNEQFF. The chain combines TRBV19 with TRBJ2-1; 8 bases agree with TRBD2. V lost 8 bases to trimming and J lost 2 bases; unmatched junction nucleotides: 11. The CDR3 contains 16 residues. The germline V gene encodes CDR1 LNHDA and CDR2 SQIVND (reference sequence).

V and J are TRBV5-1 and TRBJ2-3; the D gene is possibly TRBD1 (6 bases). The germline gives CDR1 SGHRS, CDR2 YFSETQ. This CDR3 is 14 amino acids long. Trimming shortened V by 6 bases and J by 4 bases, and 15 bases separated the two germline ends. CDR3 sequence: CASKMTGVADTQYF. DNA for the CDR3: TGCGCCAGCAAAATGACAGGAGTGGCAGATACGCAGTATTTT.

V and J are TRBV5-6 and TRBJ2-1; weak D call: TRBD1 (6 bases). Trimming removed 4 bases from V and 4 bases from J, with 12 bases in between. CDR1 is SGHDT and CDR2 is YYEEEE in the germline V gene. CDR3 length: 14 residues. The CDR3 sequence is CASSKGHTYNEQFF. CDR3 in DNA: TGTGCCAGCAGCAAGGGACACACATACAATGAGCAGTTCTTC.

There are a few counts of this clone. The chain combines TRBV18 with TRBJ2-2, with 7 positions matching TRBD2. Germline V gene lookup returns CDR1 KGHSH and CDR2 LQKENI. This CDR3 contains 13 residues. J lost 4 bases, V lost 4 bases, and 0 bases had no gene match. The CDR3 nucleotides read TGTGCCAGCTCACGACTAGCCACCGGGGAGCTGTTTTTT. Its protein product is CASSRLATGELFF. Looking up the rest from reference TRBV18 and TRBJ2-2 gives the full variable domain: NAGVMQNPRHLVRRRGQEARLRCSPMKGHSHVYWYRQLPEEGLKFMVYLQKENIIDESGMPKERFSAEFPKEGPSILRIQQVVRGDSAAYFCASSRLATGELFFGEGSRLTVL.

This chain joins TRBV25-1 and TRBJ1-5, with 10 bases matching TRBD1. V lost 3 bases to trimming and J lost 9 bases; unmatched junction nucleotides: 14. From germline, CDR1 is MGHDK and CDR2 SYGVNS. The CDR3 covers 17 residues. This CDR3 reads CASSDPRDRGLGGPQHF. The CDR3, as DNA: TGTGCCAGCAGTGACCCCCGGGACAGGGGACTTGGCGGGCCCCAGCATTTT.

J is TRBJ2-3 and V is TRBV19; a possible D gene is TRBD1 (5 bases). The CDR3 covers 15 residues. Looked up from germline, CDR1 is LNHDA and CDR2 is SQIVND (reference sequence). V was cut by 7 bases and J by 2 bases, with 16 bases left in between. CDR3 nucleotides: TGTGCCAGTACCACATCAGACAGAATCACAGATACGCAGTATTTT. Translated, it gives CASTTSDRITDTQYF.

The genes are TRBV9 and TRBJ2-1, with 11 bases matching TRBD2. Germline values: CDR1 SGDLS, CDR2 YYNGEE. J gave up 3 bases and V 3 bases, and 5 bases lay outside the gene matches. The CDR3 is 16 amino acids. The DNA of the CDR3 is TGTGCCAGCAGCGCCACAGGGACTAGCGGCTACAATGAGCAGTTCTTC. It is translated as CASSATGTSGYNEQFF.

The table lists this clone with a few counts. The rearrangement joins TRBV4-3 to TRBJ2-1; 7 bases fit TRBD2. V lost 0 bases and J lost 6; bases outside the gene matches: 11. From germline, CDR1 is LGHNA and CDR2 YSLEER. The length of the CDR3 is 17 residues. The DNA for the CDR3 is TGCGCCAGCAGCCAAGACGTCTTAGGGAGGGCCCTCAATGAGCAGTTCTTC. Its protein is CASSQDVLGRALNEQFF.

The V call is TRBV9, the J call TRBJ1-1, with D possibly matching TRBD1 (5 bases). CDR1 is SGDLS, CDR2 YYNGEE, per germline. The CDR3 is made up of 14 amino acids. Trimming shortened V by 4 bases and J by 5 bases, and 15 bases separated the two germline ends. The DNA for the CDR3 is TGTGCCAGCAGCCCATCCAGGGTGGTGACTGAAGCTTTCTTT. Its translation: CASSPSRVVTEAFF.

The genes are TRBV14 and TRBJ1-5; possible D gene TRBD1, 5 bases. V lost 4 bases to trimming and J lost 11 bases, with 9 bases between them. In germline, CDR1 is SGHDN, CDR2 FVKESK. This CDR3 contains 11 residues. The CDR3 protein is CASSPGGAQHF. The CDR3 nucleotides are TGTGCCAGCAGCCCCGGAGGGGCCCAGCATTTT.

V and J are TRBV28 and TRBJ2-7, with 10 bases aligning to TRBD2. Germline CDR1 is MDHEN and CDR2 is SYDVKM. The CDR3 is 13 amino acids. V shed 7 bases, J shed 4 bases, and the junction held 4 bases outside the gene matches. CDR3 protein: CASKAGGEYEQYF. DNA of the CDR3: TGTGCCAGCAAAGCGGGAGGGGAATACGAGCAGTACTTC. The variable domain in full, completed from reference TRBV28 and TRBJ2-7, reads DVKVTQSSRYLVKRTGEKVFLECVQDMDHENMFWYRQDPGLGLRLIYFSYDVKMKEKGDIPEGYSVSREKKERFSLILESASTNQTSMYLCASKAGGEYEQYFGPGTRLTVT.

The genes are TRBV5-1 and TRBJ1-4; D is undetermined. The CDR3 sequence is 16 residues long. Per the germline V gene, CDR1 is SGHRS and CDR2 is YFSETQ. The V and J ends lost 0 bases and 2 bases respectively, with 11 bases between them. The CDR3 region is CASSLGAAGTNEKLFF. CDR3 nucleotides: TGCGCCAGCAGCTTGGGTGCAGCGGGTACTAATGAAAAACTGTTTTTT.

The rearrangement uses TRBV15 and TRBJ1-6, with 7 nucleotides matching TRBD1. The germline gives CDR1 LNHNV, CDR2 YYDKDF (reference sequence). Germline trimming cut 0 bases from V and 0 bases from J; bases unmatched to any gene: 5. The CDR3 consists of 18 residues. The CDR3 sequence is CATSRDRDSSSYNSPLHF. CDR3 nucleotide sequence: TGTGCCACCAGCAGAGATAGGGACAGCAGCTCCTATAATTCACCCCTCCACTTT.

The chain joins TRBV3-1 (or the pseudogene TRBV3-2) to TRBJ1-2; tentative D call: TRBD1 (6 bases). Per the germline V gene, CDR1 is LGHDT and CDR2 is YNNKEL (reference sequence). The CDR3 sequence is 15 residues long. V was trimmed by 4 bases and J by 6 bases, leaving 18 bases between them. In nucleotides, the CDR3 is TGTGCCAGCAGCCGGAAGGCGGGGGGCATAAATGGCTACACCTTC. It is translated as CASSRKAGGINGYTF.

The V gene is TRBV5-1, the J gene TRBJ1-4; 9 bases fit TRBD1. The germline V gene has CDR1 SGHRS and CDR2 YFSETQ. J lost 8 bases, V lost 4 bases, and 9 bases had no gene match. This CDR3 region has 15 residues. The CDR3 DNA reads as TGCGCCAGCAGCGTGGCCGGGACAGGGAAAGAAAAACTGTTTTTT. It yields the protein CASSVAGTGKEKLFF.

The chain uses TRBV7-8 and TRBJ2-5, with a tentative D call TRBD1 (6 bases). Trimming took off 1 base at V and 7 bases at J, with 16 bases between the two ends. The V gene's germline CDR1 is SGHVS and CDR2 FQNEAQ. The CDR3 covers 15 residues. CDR3 in DNA: TGTGCCAGCAGCTTAGAAATAGCCAGGGGACGGACCCAGTACTTC. This sequence encodes CASSLEIARGRTQYF.

This chain links TRBV11-3 with TRBJ2-7; D gene ambiguous. Germline lookup yields CDR1 SGHNT and CDR2 YENEEA. This CDR3 spans 13 amino acids. Trimming cost V 1 base and J 6 bases, with 10 bases left between them. The CDR3 protein is CASSLGFRLEQYF. In DNA, the CDR3 is TGTGCCAGCAGCTTAGGGTTCAGGCTCGAGCAGTACTTC.

The chain combines TRBV10-1 with TRBJ2-5, with TRBD2 matching 15 bases. This CDR3 comprises 16 residues. The germline V gene has CDR1 WNHNN and CDR2 SYGVQD (reference sequence). The V segment lost 5 bases and the J segment 4 bases; nucleotides outside the gene matches: 5. CDR3: CASSMGLAGGLETQYF. The CDR3, as DNA: TGCGCCAGCAGTATGGGACTAGCGGGGGGACTAGAGACCCAGTACTTC.

This chain connects TRBV19 to TRBJ2-7; 9 bases map to TRBD1. Per germline, CDR1 LNHDA and CDR2 SQIVND (reference sequence). CDR3 length: 13 residues. V shed 6 bases and J 8 bases; nucleotides not matched to a gene: 8. CDR3 DNA sequence: TGTGCCAGTAGCTATGGACAGGGGCGACAGCAGTACTTC. Translation: CASSYGQGRQQYF.

The genes are TRBV21-1 and TRBJ1-1; no check of the table's D call, TRBD1, against the DNA was made. TRBV21-1 constitutes a pseudogene. This CDR3 comprises 15 residues. The CDR3 bases are TGTGCCAGCAGCAAAGAACACAGTGGGTCTTCTGAAGCTTTCTTT. Translated, it gives CASSKEHSGSSEAFF.

The chain links TRBV6-4 to TRBJ2-7; TRBD1 agrees at 7 bases. Germline CDR1 MRHNA, CDR2 SNTAGT. J was trimmed by 9 bases and V by 2 bases; bases with no gene match: 7. The CDR3 spans 13 residues. As DNA, the CDR3 is TGTGCCAGCAGTGACGACCGACAGGGAGTGCAGTACTTC. It specifies CASSDDRQGVQYF.

J is TRBJ1-1 and V is TRBV18; D call uncertain. Trimming cost V 2 bases and J 1 base, with 5 bases left between them. Germline CDR1 and CDR2: KGHSH and LQKENI. This CDR3 has 13 residues. The CDR3: CASSPGQNTEAFF. CDR3 DNA: TGTGCCAGCTCACCAGGCCAGAACACTGAAGCTTTCTTT.

This clone has just one count. The chain is built from TRBV4-1 and TRBJ2-3; 8 bases fit TRBD2. CDR1 MGHRA and CDR2 YSYEKL come from the germline V gene. The CDR3 length is 18 residues. With V trimmed by 0 bases and J by 4 bases, 12 bases remained unmatched. CDR3: CASSQEASGGRLADTQYF. CDR3 nucleotide sequence: TGCGCCAGCAGCCAAGAGGCGAGCGGGGGACGACTAGCAGATACGCAGTATTTT.

This chain uses TRBV6-2 or TRBV6-3 with TRBJ2-5; 10 bases fit TRBD2. CDR1 is MNHEY and CDR2 is SVGEGT in the germline V gene. V was clipped by 2 bases and J by 4 bases; unmatched bases: 10. CDR3 length: 17 residues. The CDR3 sequence is CASSYGWASGSPETQYF. CDR3 DNA sequence: TGTGCCAGCAGTTACGGGTGGGCTAGCGGGAGTCCAGAGACCCAGTACTTC.

V gene TRBV4-1 combines with J gene TRBJ1-6; D may be TRBD1 (5 bases). The CDR3 runs to 16 residues. CDR1 is MGHRA, CDR2 YSYEKL, per germline. Trimming stripped 1 base from V and 4 bases from J, with 11 bases between. The CDR3 DNA reads TGCGCCAGCAGCCAAGCGGGACTCGGGTATAATTCACCCCTCCACTTT. It is translated as CASSQAGLGYNSPLHF.

This rearrangement joins TRBV6-7 to TRBJ2-3; 11 bases are a match to TRBD2. TRBV6-7 is given ORF status, its function remaining uncertain. J lost 2 bases, V lost 4 bases, and 14 bases had no gene match. This CDR3 has 19 amino acids. CDR3 region: CASSFPHDLAGGYTDTQYF. CDR3 DNA: TGTGCCAGCAGTTTCCCCCATGACCTAGCGGGGGGATACACAGATACGCAGTATTTT.

This chain joins TRBV9 and TRBJ2-1; 12 nucleotides line up with TRBD2. CDR1 and CDR2 from the germline V gene are SGDLS and YYNGEE. CDR3 length: 18 residues. The junction had 9 bases not matched to a gene; V was cut back by 3 bases and J by 2 bases. The CDR3 region has the DNA TGTGCCAGCAGCGCAGTACCTCGGACTAGCGGGACCTACAATGAGCAGTTCTTC. Its translation: CASSAVPRTSGTYNEQFF.